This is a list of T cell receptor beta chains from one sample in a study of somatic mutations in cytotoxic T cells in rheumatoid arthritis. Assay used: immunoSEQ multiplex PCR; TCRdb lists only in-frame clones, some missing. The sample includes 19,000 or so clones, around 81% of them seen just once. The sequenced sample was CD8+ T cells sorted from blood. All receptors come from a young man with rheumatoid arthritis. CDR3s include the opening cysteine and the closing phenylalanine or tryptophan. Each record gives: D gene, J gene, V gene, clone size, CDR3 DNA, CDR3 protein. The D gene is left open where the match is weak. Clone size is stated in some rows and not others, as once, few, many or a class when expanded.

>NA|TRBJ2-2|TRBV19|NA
TGTGCCAGTAGTTTAACGGTGACCGGGGAGCTGTTTTTT
CASSLTVTGELFF
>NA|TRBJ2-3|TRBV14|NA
TGTGCCAGCAGCCAAGTTGCAGATACGCAGTATTTT
CASSQVADTQYF
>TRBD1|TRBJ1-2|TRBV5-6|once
TGTGCCAGCAGCCGGGACAGGGGGATACACGATCGTGGCTACACCTTC
CASSRDRGIHDRGYTF
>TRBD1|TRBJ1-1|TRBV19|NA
TGTGCCAGTAGTCCCGCGACAGGGGGCGAGGGGACTGAAGCTTTCTTT
CASSPATGGEGTEAFF
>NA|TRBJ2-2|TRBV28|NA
TGTGCCAGCAGTCCTCAGGGTTTTCCCGGGGAGCTGTTTTTT
CASSPQGFPGELFF
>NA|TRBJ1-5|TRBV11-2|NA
TGTGCCAGCAGCTTAGGCGGCCGCCGCAATCAGCCCCAGCATTTT
CASSLGGRRNQPQHF
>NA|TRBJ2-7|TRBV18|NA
TGTGCCAGCTCACCACCGTTGCAGGAGAGTGGATGGAACGAGCAGTACTTC
CASSPPLQESGWNEQYF
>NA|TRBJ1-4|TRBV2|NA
TGTGCCAGCAGCGGAGAAACAAGGTCTCATGAAAAACTGTTTTTT
CASSGETRSHEKLFF
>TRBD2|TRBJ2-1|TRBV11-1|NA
TGTGCCAGCGGACTTACTAGCGGGGGGGCGTATGAGCAGTTCTTC
CASGLTSGGAYEQFF
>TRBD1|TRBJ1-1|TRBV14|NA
TGTGCCAGCAGCCTCACAGGGGATTTCACTGAAGCTTTCTTT
CASSLTGDFTEAFF
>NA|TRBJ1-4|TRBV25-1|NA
TGTGCCAGCAGTGCAATCTCCCTGTCCGTCCCGTTAGAAAAACTGTTTTTT
CASSAISLSVPLEKLFF
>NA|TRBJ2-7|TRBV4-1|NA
TGCGCCAGCAGCCAAGATAGAAGTGACAGCTTCTCCTACGAGCAGTACTTC
CASSQDRSDSFSYEQYF
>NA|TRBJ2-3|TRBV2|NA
TGTGCCAGCAGTGAACCCCTAGCGTGGGCAGATACGCAGTATTTT
CASSEPLAWADTQYF
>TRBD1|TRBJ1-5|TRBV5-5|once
TGTGCCAGCAGCGGGGGACAGCTCAATCAGCCCCAGCATTTT
CASSGGQLNQPQHF
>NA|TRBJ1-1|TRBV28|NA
TGTGCCAGCAGTTTTAATATGAACACTGAAGCTTTCTTT
CASSFNMNTEAFF
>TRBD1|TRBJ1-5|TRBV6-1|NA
TGTGCCAGCAGTGATTGGGACAGACTATATCAGCCCCAGCATTTT
CASSDWDRLYQPQHF